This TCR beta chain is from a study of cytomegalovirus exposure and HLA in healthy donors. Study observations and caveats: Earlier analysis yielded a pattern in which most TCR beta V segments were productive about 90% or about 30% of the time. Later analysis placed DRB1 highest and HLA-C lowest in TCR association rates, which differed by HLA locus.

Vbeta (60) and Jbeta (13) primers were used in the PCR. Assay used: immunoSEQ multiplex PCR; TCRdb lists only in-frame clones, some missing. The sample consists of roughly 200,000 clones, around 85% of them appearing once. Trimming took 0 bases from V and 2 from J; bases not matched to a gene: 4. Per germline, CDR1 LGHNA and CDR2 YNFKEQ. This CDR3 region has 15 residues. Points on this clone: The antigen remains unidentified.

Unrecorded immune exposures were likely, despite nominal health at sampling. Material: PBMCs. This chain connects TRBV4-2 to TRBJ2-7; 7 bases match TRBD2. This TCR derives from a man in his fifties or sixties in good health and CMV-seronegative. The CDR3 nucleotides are TGTGCCAGCAGCCAAGAACTAGCGACCACCTACGAGCAGTACTTC. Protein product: CASSQELATTYEQYF.